The 7 T cell receptor beta chains reported below all come from one sample, sequenced in a study of human T cells and chemical hapten exposure. Each CDR3 protein is one row after TCRdb ran MiXCR on the RACE reads. The profile shows about 400,000 distinct CDR3 sequences, about 6.3% of them singletons. Time point noted: patch test 2, 6 weeks after DPC sensitization. Treatment here: therapeutic diphenylcyclopropenone sensitization with weekly scalp DPC. The sequenced sample was whole blood, obtained in connection with sensitization to the hapten diphenylcyclopropenone (DPC). The receptor source for this set is a woman between 18 and 29 years old with alopecia areata. Some clones in this sample may be carry-over from other donors' samples.

This clonotype was picked up many times. CDR3 region: CASSGGSISYNSPLHF. In DNA, the CDR3 is TGCGCCAGCAGCGGAGGTTCGATCTCCTATAATTCACCCCTCCACTTT. The rearrangement joins TRBV4-1 to TRBJ1-6; D is undetermined. Trimming removed 5 bases from V and 0 bases from J, with 11 bases in between. Germline V gives CDR1 MGHRA, CDR2 YSYEKL. The CDR3 covers 16 residues.

Only a few counts were recorded for this clonotype. The rearrangement uses TRBV11-2 and TRBJ2-7; the match to TRBD2 covers 8 bases. Germline CDR1 reads SGHAT; CDR2 reads FQNNGV. The CDR3 is made up of 18 amino acids. J gave up 2 bases and V 5 bases, and 17 bases lay outside the gene matches. The CDR3, as DNA: TGTGCCAGCAGCCACACTCTAGCGGGTGGGACGGTTACCTACGAGCAGTACTTC. Translation: CASSHTLAGGTVTYEQYF. The variable domain in full, completed from reference TRBV11-2 and TRBJ2-7, reads EAGVAQSPRYKIIEKRQSVAFWCNPISGHATLYWYQQILGQGPKLLIQFQNNGVVDDSQLPKDRFSAERLKGVDSTLKIQPAKLEDSAVYLCASSHTLAGGTVTYEQYFGPGTRLTVT.

This clonotype was seen a handful of times. The J gene is TRBJ1-6, the V gene TRBV28; no firm D call. In germline, CDR1 is MDHEN, CDR2 SYDVKM. V lost 1 base, J lost 8 bases, and 15 bases lay in between. CDR3 length equals 16 residues. The CDR3 protein is CASSLLYWRSDSPLHF. CDR3 nucleotide sequence: TGTGCCAGCAGTTTATTGTATTGGAGGTCGGATTCACCCCTCCACTTT.

This clonotype was counted at least ten times. This chain connects TRBV7-9 to TRBJ1-1; D is uncertain. This CDR3 has 13 amino acids. V was clipped by 1 base and J by 5 bases, with 8 bases between them. Germline V lookup: CDR1 SEHNR, CDR2 FQNEAQ (reference sequence). CDR3 sequence (DNA): TGTGCCAGCAGCTTAGGGTGGCGGACTGAAGCTTTCTTT. Protein product: CASSLGWRTEAFF.

The V and J genes are TRBV6-1 and TRBJ1-5; perhaps TRBD1 as D (6 bases). The CDR3 runs to 14 residues. V was trimmed by 8 bases and J by 6 bases, leaving 17 bases between them. Germline V gene data show CDR1 as MNHNS and CDR2 as SASEGT. CDR3 loop: CASVQQGWVQPQHF. CDR3 DNA sequence: TGTGCCAGCGTACAACAGGGTTGGGTTCAGCCCCAGCATTTT.

The sample holds a few counts of this clonotype. The chain couples TRBV6-6 to TRBJ1-1, with D maybe TRBD1 (6 bases). This CDR3 has 14 residues. V lost 7 bases and J 8 bases, leaving 20 bases between the germline ends. Germline CDR1 reads MNHNY; CDR2 reads SVGAGI (reference sequence). CDR3 DNA: TGTGCCAGCACCCCTGGGACACATCGACTGGAAGCTTTCTTT. This sequence encodes CASTPGTHRLEAFF.

This clonotype was detected many times. The chain joins TRBV5-5 to TRBJ1-1; D unclear. There are 15 residues in the CDR3. Trimming removed 1 base at V and 0 bases at J, with 10 bases between. The V gene's germline CDR1 is SGHKS and CDR2 YYEKEE (reference sequence). The DNA of the CDR3 is TGTGCCAGCAGCTTGTCGATAGCCATGAACACTGAAGCTTTCTTT. It encodes CASSLSIAMNTEAFF.